This TCR beta chain appears in the sequencing data of a study of blood T cells in healthy people across ages. Overall study: Template switching captured about one barcoded beta molecule per two T cells.

This CDR3 has 15 amino acids. Losses at the gene ends were 0 bases for V and 5 bases for J; bases not matched to a gene: 6. Germline V gives CDR1 SQVTM, CDR2 ANQGSEA. The use of a sample-barcoded 5' primer and a J-beta primer mix characterized a second PCR of roughly 6 to 12 cycles. TCRdb reprocessed the 5' RACE reads via MiXCR and lists one record per CDR3 protein. The sample lists over a million distinct CDR3 sequences; 20% to 25% were seen once. The data were also submitted as part of a second study, on T cells of mothers and their children. That report notes: The donors comprised more than five children and their three healthy Caucasian mothers. It was related mother-child pairs that showed slightly higher overlap than unrelated pairs, without reaching significance.

The source is a girl aged 2 to 9 in good health. Sequencing was performed on blood. This chain joins TRBV29-1 and TRBJ1-2; 10 nucleotides line up with TRBD1. The CDR3 protein is CSVEDMGQGTYGYTF. The CDR3 DNA is TGCAGCGTTGAAGATATGGGACAGGGGACTTATGGCTACACCTTC.